This TCR beta chain derives from a study of OX40 agonist ivuxolimab in advanced cancers. The wider study: Every 2 weeks, patients got intravenous ivuxolimab at one of six dose levels (0.01-10 mg/kg). Those treated in dose escalation had hepatocellular carcinoma, melanoma, renal cell cancer or head and neck cancer.

Regarding this clone: Antigen: not known.

This CDR3 region has 15 residues. Germline lookup yields CDR1 SGDLS and CDR2 YYNGEE. Trimming left V 0 bases short and J 7 bases short, with 17 bases between. Notes on the study in general: CD8+ T cells showed, on average, more clonal expansion than CD4+ cells.

Generated by immunoSEQ multiplex PCR, the TCRdb table keeps only in-frame clones and is missing some. The sample includes tens of thousands of clones, about 85% of them seen just once. V is TRBV9 and J is TRBJ2-7; D uncertain. The receptor's source is an adult with an advanced solid tumor such as melanoma, head and neck, liver or kidney cancer. Source: CD4+ or CD8+ T cells sorted from blood, taken in a trial of the OX40 agonist ivuxolimab. The CDR3 nucleotides read TGTGCCAGCAGCGTAGAAGGGTCGACCATTAGAGAGCAGTACTTC. Protein sequence: CASSVEGSTIREQYF.